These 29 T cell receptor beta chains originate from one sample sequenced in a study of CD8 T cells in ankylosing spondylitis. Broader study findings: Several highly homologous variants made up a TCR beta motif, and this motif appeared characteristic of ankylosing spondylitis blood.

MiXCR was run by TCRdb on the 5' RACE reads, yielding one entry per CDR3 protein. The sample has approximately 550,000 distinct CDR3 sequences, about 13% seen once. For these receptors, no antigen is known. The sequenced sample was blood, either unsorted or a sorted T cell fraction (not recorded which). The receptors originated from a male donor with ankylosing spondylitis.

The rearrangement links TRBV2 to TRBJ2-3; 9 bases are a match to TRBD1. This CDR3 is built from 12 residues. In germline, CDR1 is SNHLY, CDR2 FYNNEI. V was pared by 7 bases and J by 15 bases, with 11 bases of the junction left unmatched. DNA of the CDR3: TGTGCCAGCAACCGAGAATGGGACAGGGTTTATTTT. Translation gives CASNREWDRVYF.

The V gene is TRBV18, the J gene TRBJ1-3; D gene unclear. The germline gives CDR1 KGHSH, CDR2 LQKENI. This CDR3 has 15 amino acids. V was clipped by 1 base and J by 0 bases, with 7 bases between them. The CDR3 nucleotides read TGTGCCAGCTCACCACAGGGTCCCTCTGGAAACACCATATATTTT. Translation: CASSPQGPSGNTIYF.

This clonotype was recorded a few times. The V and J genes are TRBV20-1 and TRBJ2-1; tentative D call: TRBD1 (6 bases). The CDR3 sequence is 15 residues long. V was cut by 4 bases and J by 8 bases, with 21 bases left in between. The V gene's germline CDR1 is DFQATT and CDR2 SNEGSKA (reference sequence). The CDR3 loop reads CSAKSGTQEMDEQFF. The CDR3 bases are TGCAGTGCTAAATCCGGGACACAAGAAATGGATGAGCAGTTCTTC.

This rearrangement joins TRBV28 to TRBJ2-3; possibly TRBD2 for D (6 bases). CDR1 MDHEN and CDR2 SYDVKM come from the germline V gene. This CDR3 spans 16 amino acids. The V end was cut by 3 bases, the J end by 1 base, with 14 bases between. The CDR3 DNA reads TGTGCCAGCAGTTTCCCTAGCGAGACGGGCACAGATACGCAGTATTTT. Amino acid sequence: CASSFPSETGTDTQYF.

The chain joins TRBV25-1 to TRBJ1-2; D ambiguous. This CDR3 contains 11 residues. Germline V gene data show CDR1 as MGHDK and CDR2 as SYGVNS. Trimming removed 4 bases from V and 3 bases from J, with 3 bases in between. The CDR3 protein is CASSGYYGYTF. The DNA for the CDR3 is TGTGCCAGCAGTGGATACTATGGCTACACCTTC.

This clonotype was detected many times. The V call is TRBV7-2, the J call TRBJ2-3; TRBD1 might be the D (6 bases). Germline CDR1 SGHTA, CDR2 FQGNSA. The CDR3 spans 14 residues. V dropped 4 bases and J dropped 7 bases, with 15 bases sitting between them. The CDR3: CASSSRTASNTQYF. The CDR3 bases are TGTGCCAGCAGCTCACGGACAGCCTCGAATACGCAGTATTTT.

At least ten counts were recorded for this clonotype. CDR3: CASSLGLAGDSKQETQYF. The CDR3 region has the DNA TGCGCCAGCAGCTTGGGACTAGCGGGAGATAGTAAACAAGAGACCCAGTACTTC. The gene calls are TRBV5-1 and TRBJ2-5, with 12 nucleotides matching TRBD2. V shed 0 bases and J 2 bases; nucleotides not matched to a gene: 8. The length of the CDR3 is 18 residues. Germline CDR1 and CDR2: SGHRS and YFSETQ.

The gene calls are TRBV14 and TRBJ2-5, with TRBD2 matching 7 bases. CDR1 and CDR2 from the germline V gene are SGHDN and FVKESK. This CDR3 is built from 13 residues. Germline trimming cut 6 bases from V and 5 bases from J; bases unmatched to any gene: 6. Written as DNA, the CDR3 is TGTGCCAGCAGGGTAGCGGGTGTGGAGACCCAGTACTTC. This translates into CASRVAGVETQYF.

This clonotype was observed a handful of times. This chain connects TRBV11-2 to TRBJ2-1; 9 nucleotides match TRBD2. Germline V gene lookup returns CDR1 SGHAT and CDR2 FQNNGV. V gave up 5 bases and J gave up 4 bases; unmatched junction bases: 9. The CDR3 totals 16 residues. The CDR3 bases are TGTGCCAGCAGCACGTTTAGCGGGAGTTCGTACAATGAGCAGTTCTTC. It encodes CASSTFSGSSYNEQFF.

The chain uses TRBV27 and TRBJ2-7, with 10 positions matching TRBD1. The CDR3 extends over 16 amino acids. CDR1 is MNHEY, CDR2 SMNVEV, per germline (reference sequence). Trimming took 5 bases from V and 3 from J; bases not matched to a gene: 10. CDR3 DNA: TGTGCCAGCAGTGCGAGTCCCGGGACAGGGGTCTACGAGCAGTACTTC. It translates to CASSASPGTGVYEQYF.

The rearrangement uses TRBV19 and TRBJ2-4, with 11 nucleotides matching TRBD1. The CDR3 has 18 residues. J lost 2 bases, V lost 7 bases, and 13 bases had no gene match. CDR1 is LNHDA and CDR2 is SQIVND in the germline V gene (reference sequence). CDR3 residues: CASTQLPGQGVSKNIQYF. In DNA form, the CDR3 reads TGTGCCAGTACTCAACTGCCGGGACAGGGGGTCTCCAAAAACATTCAGTACTTC.

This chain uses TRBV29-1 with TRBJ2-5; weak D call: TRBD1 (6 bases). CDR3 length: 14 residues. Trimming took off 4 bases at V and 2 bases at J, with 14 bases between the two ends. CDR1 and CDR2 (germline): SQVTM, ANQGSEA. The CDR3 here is CSVGLGAQQETQYF. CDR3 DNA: TGCAGCGTTGGGCTGGGGGCGCAACAAGAGACCCAGTACTTC. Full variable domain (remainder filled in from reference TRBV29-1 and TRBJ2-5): SAVISQKPSRDICQRGTSLTIQCQVDSQVTMMFWYRQQPGQSLTLIATANQGSEATYESGFVIDKFPISRPNLTFSTLTVSNMSPEDSSIYLCSVGLGAQQETQYFGPGTRLLVL.

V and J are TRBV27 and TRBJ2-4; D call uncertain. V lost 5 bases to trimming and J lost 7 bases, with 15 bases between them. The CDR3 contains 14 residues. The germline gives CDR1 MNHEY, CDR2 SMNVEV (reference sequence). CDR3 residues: CASSTQAGWNIQYF. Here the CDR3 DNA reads TGTGCCAGCAGTACCCAAGCCGGGTGGAACATTCAGTACTTC.

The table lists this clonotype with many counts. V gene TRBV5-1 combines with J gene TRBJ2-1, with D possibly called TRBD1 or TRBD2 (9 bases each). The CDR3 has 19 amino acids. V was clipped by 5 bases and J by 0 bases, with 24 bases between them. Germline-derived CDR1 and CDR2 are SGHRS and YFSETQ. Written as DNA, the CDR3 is TGCGCCAGCAGTTATCCGGGACAGGGTAGCGGGAGCTCCTACAATGAGCAGTTCTTC. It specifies CASSYPGQGSGSSYNEQFF.

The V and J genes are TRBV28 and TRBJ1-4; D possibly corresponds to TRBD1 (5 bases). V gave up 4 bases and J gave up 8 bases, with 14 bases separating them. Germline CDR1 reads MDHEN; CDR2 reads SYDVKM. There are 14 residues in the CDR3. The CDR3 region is CASSSPAGGEKLFF. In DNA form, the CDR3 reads TGTGCCAGCAGTTCCCCGGCGGGGGGGGAAAAACTGTTTTTT.

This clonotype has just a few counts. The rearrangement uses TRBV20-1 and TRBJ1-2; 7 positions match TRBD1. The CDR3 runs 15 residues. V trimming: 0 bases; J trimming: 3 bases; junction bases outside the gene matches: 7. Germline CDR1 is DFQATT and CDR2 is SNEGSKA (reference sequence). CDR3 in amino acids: CSARDAPQGDYGYTF. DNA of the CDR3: TGCAGTGCTAGAGACGCACCCCAGGGGGACTATGGCTACACCTTC.

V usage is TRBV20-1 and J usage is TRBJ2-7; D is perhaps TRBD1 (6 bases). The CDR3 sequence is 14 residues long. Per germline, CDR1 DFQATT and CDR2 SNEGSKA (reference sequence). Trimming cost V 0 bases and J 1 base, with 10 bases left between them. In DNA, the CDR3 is TGCAGTGCTAGAGACCCAAGGGGGTCCTACGAGCAGTACGTC. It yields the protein CSARDPRGSYEQYV.

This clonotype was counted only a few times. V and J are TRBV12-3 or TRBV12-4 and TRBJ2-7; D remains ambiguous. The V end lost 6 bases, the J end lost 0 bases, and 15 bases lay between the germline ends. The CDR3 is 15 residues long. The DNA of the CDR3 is TGTGCCAGCAGCCGAACAGCCACCAGCTCCTACGAGCAGTACTTC. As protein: CASSRTATSSYEQYF.

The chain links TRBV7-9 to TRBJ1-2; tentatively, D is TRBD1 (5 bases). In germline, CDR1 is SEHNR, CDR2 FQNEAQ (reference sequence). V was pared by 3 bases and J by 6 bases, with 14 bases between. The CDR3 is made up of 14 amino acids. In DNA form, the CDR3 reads TGTGCCAGCAGCTTGGGATACGACAGAAATGGCTACACCTTC. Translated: CASSLGYDRNGYTF.

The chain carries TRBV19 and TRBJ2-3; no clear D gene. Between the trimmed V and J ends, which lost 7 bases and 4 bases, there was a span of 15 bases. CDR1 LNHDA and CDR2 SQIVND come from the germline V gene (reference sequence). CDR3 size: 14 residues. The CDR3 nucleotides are TGTGCCAGTAAAGGATGGATCATTGCAGATACGCAGTATTTT. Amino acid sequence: CASKGWIIADTQYF.

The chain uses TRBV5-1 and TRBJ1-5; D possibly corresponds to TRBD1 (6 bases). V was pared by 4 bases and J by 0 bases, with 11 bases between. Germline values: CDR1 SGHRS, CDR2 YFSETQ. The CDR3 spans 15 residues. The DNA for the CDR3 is TGCGCCAGCAGCCCGGGACACAATAGCAATCAGCCCCAGCATTTT. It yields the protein CASSPGHNSNQPQHF.

The chain's CDR3 is CASSQESGERSTDTQYF. The DNA for the CDR3 is TGTGCCAGCAGCCAAGAGTCGGGGGAGCGCAGCACAGATACGCAGTATTTT. The chain combines TRBV3-1 with TRBJ2-3; D might be TRBD2 (6 bases). The CDR3 length is 17 residues. Germline CDR1 reads LGHDT; CDR2 reads YNNKEL (reference sequence). The germline V and J ends were trimmed by 0 bases and 0 bases, with 13 bases remaining between them.

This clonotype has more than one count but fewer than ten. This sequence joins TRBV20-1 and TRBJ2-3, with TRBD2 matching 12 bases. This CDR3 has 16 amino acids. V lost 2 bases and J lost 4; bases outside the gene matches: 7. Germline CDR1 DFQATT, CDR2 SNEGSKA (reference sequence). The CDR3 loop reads CSARLGLAGRADTQYF. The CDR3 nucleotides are TGCAGTGCTAGACTCGGACTAGCGGGACGCGCAGATACGCAGTATTTT.

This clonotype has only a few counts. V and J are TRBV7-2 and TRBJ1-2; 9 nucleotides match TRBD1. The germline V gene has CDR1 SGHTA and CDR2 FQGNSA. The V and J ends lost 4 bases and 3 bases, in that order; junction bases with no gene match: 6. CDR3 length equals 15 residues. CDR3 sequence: CASSSTGTGYYGYTF. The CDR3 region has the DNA TGTGCCAGCAGCTCCACTGGGACAGGGTACTATGGCTACACCTTC.

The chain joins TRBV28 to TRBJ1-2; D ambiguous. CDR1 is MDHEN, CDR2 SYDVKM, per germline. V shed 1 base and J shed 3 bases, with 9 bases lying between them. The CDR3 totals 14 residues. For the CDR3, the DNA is TGTGCCAGCAGTTTATTCGACACCCACTATGGCTACACCTTC. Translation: CASSLFDTHYGYTF.

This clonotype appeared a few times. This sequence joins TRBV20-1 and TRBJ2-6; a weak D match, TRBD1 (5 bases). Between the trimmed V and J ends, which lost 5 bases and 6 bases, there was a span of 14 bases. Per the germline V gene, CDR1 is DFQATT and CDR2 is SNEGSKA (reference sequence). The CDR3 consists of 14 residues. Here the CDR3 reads CSASRPREANVLTF. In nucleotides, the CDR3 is TGCAGTGCTTCCAGGCCCAGGGAGGCCAACGTCCTGACTTTC.

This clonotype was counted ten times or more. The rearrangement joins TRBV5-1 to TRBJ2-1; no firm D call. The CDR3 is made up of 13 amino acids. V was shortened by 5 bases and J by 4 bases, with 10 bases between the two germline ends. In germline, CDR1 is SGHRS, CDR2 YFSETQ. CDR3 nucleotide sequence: TGCGCCAGCAGTGCCTCCTATTACAATGAGCAGTTCTTC. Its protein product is CASSASYYNEQFF.

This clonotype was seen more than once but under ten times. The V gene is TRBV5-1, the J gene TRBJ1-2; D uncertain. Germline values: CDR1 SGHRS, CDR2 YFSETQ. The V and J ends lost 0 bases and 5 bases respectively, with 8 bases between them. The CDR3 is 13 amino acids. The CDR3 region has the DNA TGCGCCAGCAGCTTGGACATTCTATATGGCTACACCTTC. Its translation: CASSLDILYGYTF.

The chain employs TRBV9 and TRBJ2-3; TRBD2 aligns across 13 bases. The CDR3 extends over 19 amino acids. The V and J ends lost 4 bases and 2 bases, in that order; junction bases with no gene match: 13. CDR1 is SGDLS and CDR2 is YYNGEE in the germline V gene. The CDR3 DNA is TGTGCCAGCAGCACTCACGCTTTAGGACTAGCGGGAGTCACAGATACGCAGTATTTT. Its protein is CASSTHALGLAGVTDTQYF. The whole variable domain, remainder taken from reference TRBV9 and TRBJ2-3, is DSGVTQTPKHLITATGQRVTLRCSPRSGDLSVYWYQQSLDQGLQFLIQYYNGEERAKGNILERFSAQQFPDLHSELNLSSLELGDSALYFCASSTHALGLAGVTDTQYFGPGTRLTVL.